This TCR beta chain was found in a study of blood T cell repertoires in COVID-19. Looking at the study overall: Sample material is recorded as cDNA or gDNA derived from T cells, B-cell-depleted T cells, or PBMCs.

A Seattle source enrolled patients during active infection and followed them longitudinally. Libraries were prepared by immunoSEQ multiplex PCR; TCRdb keeps only in-frame clonotypes and omits some of them. The sample carries over 35,000 clones, 70% to 90% recorded once. CDR3 length: 15 residues. CDR1 and CDR2 from the germline V gene are SGHKS and YYEKEE (reference sequence). The ends lost 4 bases at V and 2 bases at J; junction bases unmatched: 5. This sequence was found in a woman older than 75 with COVID-19, enrolled during active disease. Sequencing was performed on peripheral blood. The chain is built from TRBV5-5 and TRBJ2-5, with TRBD1 identical over 10 bases. The CDR3 is CASSPDRGRQETQYF. The DNA for the CDR3 is TGTGCCAGCAGCCCTGACAGGGGGCGACAAGAGACCCAGTACTTC.